The 9 T cell receptor beta chains given below trace back to one sample, sequenced in a study of CD8 T cells in ankylosing spondylitis. One entry per CDR3 protein results from TCRdb running MiXCR on the 5' RACE reads. Counted here are about 100,000 distinct CDR3 sequences, around 24% occurring once; the ten biggest clones make up approximately 13%. The sample was synovial fluid, either unsorted or a sorted T cell fraction (not recorded which). These TCRs come from a male donor with ankylosing spondylitis.

The chain combines TRBV30 with TRBJ1-4; possible D gene TRBD1, 5 bases. CDR3 length equals 13 residues. Germline assignment: CDR1 GTSNPN and CDR2 SVGIG (reference sequence). V dropped 1 base and J dropped 4 bases, with 7 bases sitting between them. The CDR3 is CAWSDDSNEKLFF. The CDR3 nucleotides are TGTGCCTGGAGTGACGACAGTAATGAAAAACTGTTTTTT.

This clonotype has just a few counts. The chain carries TRBV11-3 and TRBJ2-5; 9 bases line up with TRBD1. The CDR3 loop spans 17 amino acids. The junction had 13 bases not matched to a gene; V was cut back by 5 bases and J by 3 bases. In germline, CDR1 is SGHNT, CDR2 YENEEA. The CDR3 sequence is CASSPLRPGQGEETQYF. The CDR3 coding sequence is TGTGCCAGCAGCCCACTTCGTCCGGGACAGGGAGAAGAGACCCAGTACTTC.

This clonotype was seen a handful of times. The rearrangement joins TRBV6-4 to TRBJ2-3; D not certain. There are 13 residues in the CDR3. The germline V gene encodes CDR1 MRHNA and CDR2 SNTAGT. With 3 bases removed from V and 6 bases from J, the gap between germline ends came to 10 bases. CDR3 loop: CASSDAERDTQYF. CDR3 bases: TGTGCCAGCAGTGATGCGGAGAGGGATACGCAGTATTTT.

This clonotype was seen only a few times. The gene calls are TRBV5-6 and TRBJ2-1; D may match TRBD1 or TRBD2 (6 bases each). CDR1 is SGHDT and CDR2 is YYEEEE in the germline V gene. The CDR3 loop spans 16 amino acids. The V and J ends lost 0 bases and 0 bases respectively, with 10 bases between them. In DNA form, the CDR3 reads TGTGCCAGCAGCTTGGAGGGGGGATTCTCCTACAATGAGCAGTTCTTC. Its translation is CASSLEGGFSYNEQFF.

This clonotype was counted between two and nine times. This chain connects TRBV12-1 to TRBJ2-1; no check of the table's D call, TRBD2, against the DNA was made. TRBV12-1 is noted as a pseudogene. CDR3 length equals 18 residues. CDR3 in amino acids: CASSYCLFELAGCNEQFF. CDR3 coding DNA: TGTGCCAGCAGCTATTGTCTATTTGAGCTAGCGGGATGCAATGAGCAGTTCTTC.

This chain links TRBV29-1 with TRBJ2-5; D possibly matches TRBD1 or TRBD2 (5 bases each). The CDR3 covers 14 residues. Trimming stripped 4 bases from V and 1 base from J, with 13 bases between. Germline V gene sequence: CDR1 SQVTM, CDR2 ANQGSEA. CDR3 nucleotide sequence: TGCAGCGTTGGCATCTGGGACCGCCAAGAGACCCAGTACTTC. Amino acid sequence: CSVGIWDRQETQYF.

In its sample, this clonotype was seen many times. The chain employs TRBV10-3 and TRBJ2-5, with D possibly being TRBD1 or TRBD2 (5 bases each). V lost 11 bases and J 2 bases, leaving 15 bases between the germline ends. The CDR3 consists of 13 residues. Germline-derived CDR1 and CDR2 are ENHRY and SYGVKD. For the CDR3, the DNA is TGTGCCGTAAGGGACCCCCTTCAAGAGACCCAGTACTTC. It specifies CAVRDPLQETQYF.

This clonotype has a count of ten or more. This sequence joins TRBV24-1 and TRBJ1-2; possible D gene TRBD1, 5 bases. Trimming removed 4 bases at V and 10 bases at J, with 12 bases between. CDR1 is KGHDR, CDR2 SFDVKD, per germline. The CDR3 extends over 12 amino acids. The DNA of the CDR3 is TGTGCCACCAGTGAATACGGGGACGTCTACACCTTC. It encodes CATSEYGDVYTF.

The chain joins TRBV4-2 to TRBJ1-1, with a weak D call TRBD1 (5 bases). Germline CDR1 LGHNA, CDR2 YNFKEQ. Trimming left V 4 bases short and J 1 base short, with 10 bases between. There are 14 residues in the CDR3. CDR3 nucleotide sequence: TGTGCCAGCAGCCCCGGGACGGCGAACACTGAAGCTTTCTTT. As protein: CASSPGTANTEAFF.